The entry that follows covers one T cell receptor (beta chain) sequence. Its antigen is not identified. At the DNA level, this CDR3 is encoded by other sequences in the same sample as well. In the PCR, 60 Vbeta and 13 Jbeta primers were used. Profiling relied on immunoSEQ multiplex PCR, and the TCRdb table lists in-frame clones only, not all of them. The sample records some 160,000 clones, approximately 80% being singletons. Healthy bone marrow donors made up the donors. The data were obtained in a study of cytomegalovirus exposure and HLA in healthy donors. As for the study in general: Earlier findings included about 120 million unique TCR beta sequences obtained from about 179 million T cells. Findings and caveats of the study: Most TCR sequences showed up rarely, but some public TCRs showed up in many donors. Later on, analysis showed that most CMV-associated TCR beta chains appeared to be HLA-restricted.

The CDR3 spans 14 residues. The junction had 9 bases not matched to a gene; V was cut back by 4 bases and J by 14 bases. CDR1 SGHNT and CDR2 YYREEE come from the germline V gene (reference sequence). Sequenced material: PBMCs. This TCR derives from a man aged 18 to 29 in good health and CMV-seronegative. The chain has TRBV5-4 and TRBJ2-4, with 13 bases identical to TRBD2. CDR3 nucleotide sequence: TGTGCCAGCAGCACGGGACTAGCGGGACGAGGAGAGTACTTC. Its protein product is CASSTGLAGRGEYF.